Shown below are 23 T cell receptor beta chains from a single sample sequenced in a study of beta chain features in type 1 diabetes. TCRB transcripts that were expressed got sequenced, as all of the isolated RNA had been reverse transcribed. The table came from immunoSEQ multiplex PCR; TCRdb's copy has only in-frame clones and leaves some out. The sample carries hundreds of thousands of clones, 13% to 15% recorded once. Sequencing was done on a sample of naive CD4+ T cells from blood. Receptors were obtained from a woman aged 40 to 55 in good health.

This clone occurred a few times. The chain has TRBV5-1 and TRBJ2-7, with 11 bases identical to TRBD2. CDR1 SGHRS and CDR2 YFSETQ come from the germline V gene. After removal of 4 bases from V and 2 bases from J, the junction contained 5 bases not matched to a gene. The CDR3 runs to 15 residues. CDR3 DNA sequence: TGCGCCAGCAGCCCGATGACTAGCGGGGCCTACGAGCAGTACTTC. It translates to CASSPMTSGAYEQYF.

As concerns this clone: One junction end does not reproduce the germline sequence, and a read error may be involved. In nucleotides, the CDR3 is TGTGCCAGCAGCTCCGGGACAGGGAGGAGTAGCCATCAGCCCCAGCATTTT. This codes for CASSSGTGRSSHQPQHF. The rearrangement joins TRBV7-9 to TRBJ1-5; TRBD1 aligns across 9 bases. Germline values: CDR1 SEHNR, CDR2 FQNEAQ (reference sequence). This CDR3 has 17 amino acids.

This clone was found a few times. The V gene is TRBV11-2, the J gene TRBJ2-3; D unclear. CDR3 length: 13 amino acids. V gave up 1 base and J gave up 8 bases, with 10 bases separating them. From germline, CDR1 is SGHAT and CDR2 FQNNGV. The CDR3: CASSLVGMSTQYF. The CDR3 region has the DNA TGTGCCAGCAGCTTAGTTGGTATGAGTACGCAGTATTTT.

In its sample, this clone was seen a few times. The gene calls are TRBV5-1 and TRBJ2-5, with D perhaps TRBD1 (7 bases). From germline, CDR1 is SGHRS and CDR2 YFSETQ. The CDR3 runs 14 residues. V gave up 2 bases and J gave up 2 bases, with 10 bases separating them. CDR3 in amino acids: CASSFSGGQETQYF. CDR3 nucleotides: TGCGCCAGCAGCTTTTCAGGGGGGCAAGAGACCCAGTACTTC.

A few counts support this clone. The chain links TRBV2 to TRBJ2-7, with 9 bases matching TRBD1. The trim removed 6 bases at V and 8 bases at J, leaving 5 bases unmatched. Per germline, CDR1 SNHLY and CDR2 FYNNEI. This CDR3 is 12 amino acids long. The CDR3 coding sequence is TGTGCCAGCAGCCCGGGACAGGGCAAGCAGTACTTC. Translated: CASSPGQGKQYF.

This chain joins TRBV9 and TRBJ2-7; TRBD2 matches at 7 bases. The germline V gene has CDR1 SGDLS and CDR2 YYNGEE. The CDR3 sequence is 15 residues long. The V gene end was trimmed by 3 bases and the J gene end by 4 bases; junction bases not matched to a gene: 10. The CDR3 region is CASSAGGREGYEQYF. The CDR3 DNA sequence: TGTGCCAGCAGCGCAGGAGGGAGGGAAGGATACGAGCAGTACTTC.

The V call is TRBV11-2, the J call TRBJ1-5, with a possible D match to TRBD1 (6 bases). The V gene lost 1 base and the J gene lost 3 bases, with 10 bases spanning the gap. Germline V CDR1 and CDR2: SGHAT, FQNNGV. The CDR3 runs to 15 residues. The CDR3 protein is CASSLAGAYNQPQHF. The CDR3 coding sequence is TGTGCCAGCAGCTTAGCAGGGGCGTACAATCAGCCCCAGCATTTT.

The genes are TRBV4-3 and TRBJ2-3; the match to TRBD2 covers 7 bases. The junction had 7 bases not matched to a gene; V was cut back by 0 bases and J by 1 base. There are 17 residues in the CDR3. The germline V gene encodes CDR1 LGHNA and CDR2 YSLEER. The CDR3, as DNA: TGCGCCAGCAGCCAAGATGGGAGGGGCGGGGGCACAGATACGCAGTATTTT. This sequence encodes CASSQDGRGGGTDTQYF.

This chain connects TRBV27 to TRBJ2-1; 8 nucleotides agree with TRBD2. Germline V gives CDR1 MNHEY, CDR2 SMNVEV (reference sequence). V shed 5 bases and J 2 bases; nucleotides not matched to a gene: 8. The CDR3 has 16 amino acids. The CDR3 nucleotides are TGTGCCAGCAGTCCCGAGTGGCGGGGGGCCTACAATGAGCAGTTCTTC. Residues: CASSPEWRGAYNEQFF.

The V and J genes are TRBV18 and TRBJ1-1; D ambiguous. Germline V CDR1 and CDR2: KGHSH, LQKENI. The CDR3 has 13 residues. V gave up 5 bases and J gave up 1 base, with 8 bases separating them. This CDR3 reads CASSVSENTEAFF. The CDR3, as DNA: TGTGCCAGCTCAGTATCAGAGAACACTGAAGCTTTCTTT.

The chain joins TRBV2 to TRBJ1-4; 7 positions match TRBD1. The CDR3 spans 14 residues. The ends lost 6 bases at V and 2 bases at J; junction bases unmatched: 3. Germline lookup yields CDR1 SNHLY and CDR2 FYNNEI. The CDR3 DNA is TGTGCCAGCAGCGAGGGGGCGACTAATGAAAAACTGTTTTTT. It translates to CASSEGATNEKLFF.

The genes are TRBV6-6 and TRBJ1-5; no clear D. From germline, CDR1 is MNHNY and CDR2 SVGAGI (reference sequence). There are 15 residues in the CDR3. V was clipped by 2 bases and J by 6 bases, with 14 bases between them. CDR3 protein: CASSYRRAEGQPQHF. The CDR3, as DNA: TGTGCCAGCAGTTACCGAAGGGCGGAGGGTCAGCCCCAGCATTTT.

This chain joins TRBV2 and TRBJ2-1, with D possibly being TRBD2 (6 bases). Trimming took off 10 bases at V and 5 bases at J, with 21 bases between the two ends. The germline CDR1 and CDR2 sequences are SNHLY and FYNNEI. The CDR3 consists of 15 residues. CDR3 bases: TGTGCCACCACTCTAGCGACGGGGGAAAACAATGAGCAGTTCTTC. Translation gives CATTLATGENNEQFF. The whole variable domain, remainder taken from reference TRBV2 and TRBJ2-1, is EPEVTQTPSHQVTQMGQEVILRCVPISNHLYFYWYRQILGQKVEFLVSFYNNEISEKSEIFDDQFSVERPDGSNFTLKIRSTKLEDSAMYFCATTLATGENNEQFFGPGTRLTVL.

In its sample, this clone was seen a few times. The chain has TRBV18 and TRBJ2-7; D might be TRBD1 (6 bases). Germline V gene data show CDR1 as KGHSH and CDR2 as LQKENI. The CDR3 has 15 residues. V lost 4 bases and J 3 bases, leaving 16 bases between the germline ends. The CDR3 sequence is CASSLHREVGYEQYF. The CDR3 DNA follows: TGTGCCAGCTCACTACACAGGGAAGTCGGCTACGAGCAGTACTTC. Looking up the rest from reference TRBV18 and TRBJ2-7 gives the full variable domain: NAGVMQNPRHLVRRRGQEARLRCSPMKGHSHVYWYRQLPEEGLKFMVYLQKENIIDESGMPKERFSAEFPKEGPSILRIQQVVRGDSAAYFCASSLHREVGYEQYFGPGTRLTVT.

The chain links TRBV7-6 to TRBJ2-5, with a weak D call TRBD1 (8 bases). In germline, CDR1 is SGHVS, CDR2 FNYEAQ. The CDR3 consists of 14 residues. CDR3 sequence (DNA): TGTGCAACCCTCGCAAACAGGGGGGGAGAGACCCAGTACTTC. Amino acids: CATLANRGGETQYF.

This clone was seen a few times. This chain connects TRBV29-1 to TRBJ1-4; D perhaps matches TRBD1 (5 bases). Trimming cost V 4 bases and J 6 bases, with 9 bases left between them. CDR1 and CDR2 (germline): SQVTM, ANQGSEA. CDR3 size: 12 residues. CDR3: CSVGQQDEKLFF. The CDR3 nucleotides read TGCAGCGTTGGACAGCAGGATGAAAAACTGTTTTTT.

This sequence joins TRBV5-4 and TRBJ2-7; D possibly corresponds to TRBD1 (6 bases). V was cut by 1 base and J by 3 bases, with 14 bases left in between. The germline CDR1 and CDR2 sequences are SGHNT and YYREEE (reference sequence). This CDR3 has 15 residues. CDR3: CASSLRGIGVYEQYF. Written as DNA, the CDR3 is TGTGCCAGCAGCTTGAGGGGGATTGGTGTCTACGAGCAGTACTTC. The full variable domain, with the rest looked up from reference TRBV5-4 and TRBJ2-7, is ETGVTQSPTHLIKTRGQQVTLRCSSQSGHNTVSWYQQALGQGPQFIFQYYREEENGRGNFPPRFSGLQFPNYSSELNVNALELDDSALYLCASSLRGIGVYEQYFGPGTRLTVT.

CDR3: CASSADWLGGPQYF. For the CDR3, the DNA is TGCGCCAGCAGCGCTGACTGGTTAGGCGGGCCCCAGTACTTC. This sequence joins TRBV5-1 and TRBJ2-5, with D tentatively TRBD2 (5 bases). The V gene's germline CDR1 is SGHRS and CDR2 YFSETQ. The CDR3 consists of 14 residues. The V end was cut by 4 bases, the J end by 9 bases, with 19 bases between.

The chain carries TRBV5-1 and TRBJ1-4, with D perhaps matching TRBD1 (6 bases). Trimming removed 0 bases at V and 5 bases at J, with 8 bases between. Germline CDR1 and CDR2: SGHRS and YFSETQ. This CDR3 is 14 amino acids long. CDR3 nucleotides: TGCGCCAGCAGCTTGGGGCAGGGGAATGAAAAACTGTTTTTT. Its protein product is CASSLGQGNEKLFF.

The gene calls are TRBV6-6 and TRBJ2-1; unclear D gene. V was trimmed by 0 bases and J by 6 bases, leaving 9 bases between them. Per the germline V gene, CDR1 is MNHNY and CDR2 is SVGAGI (reference sequence). This CDR3 comprises 14 residues. CDR3 residues: CASSYSTGGNEQFF. The CDR3 coding sequence is TGTGCCAGCAGTTACTCGACGGGTGGCAATGAGCAGTTCTTC.

This clone has only a few counts. Distinct nucleotide sequences in the sample also encode this CDR3. The rearrangement links TRBV7-2 to TRBJ2-1; D is possibly TRBD1 (6 bases). The germline gives CDR1 SGHTA, CDR2 FQGNSA. The CDR3 is 15 amino acids. V was shortened by 4 bases and J by 2 bases, with 12 bases between the two germline ends. This chain's CDR3 is CASSSRGGPYNEQFF. For the CDR3, the DNA is TGTGCCAGCAGCTCACGAGGGGGACCCTACAATGAGCAGTTCTTC. The whole variable domain, filled in from reference TRBV7-2 and TRBJ2-1, reads GAGVSQSPSNKVTEKGKDVELRCDPISGHTALYWYRQSLGQGLEFLIYFQGNSAPDKSGLPSDRFSAERTGGSVSTLTIQRTQQEDSAVYLCASSSRGGPYNEQFFGPGTRLTVL.

This clone was detected a few times. V and J are TRBV4-1 and TRBJ2-1; 10 nucleotides agree with TRBD2. Trimming removed 2 bases from V and 6 bases from J; junction bases left unmatched: 4. This CDR3 contains 15 residues. The germline CDR1 and CDR2 sequences are MGHRA and YSYEKL. CDR3 bases: TGCGCCAGCAGCCAAATACAGCGGGGGGGCAATGAGCAGTTCTTC. Encoded protein: CASSQIQRGGNEQFF.

In its sample, this clone was seen a few times. V and J are TRBV6-1 and TRBJ1-5, with D perhaps TRBD1 (5 bases). Deletions cut 10 bases from V and 1 base from J, with 14 bases between. The CDR3 is 14 amino acids. Germline V gene sequence: CDR1 MNHNS, CDR2 SASEGT. Written as DNA, the CDR3 is TGTGCCACGGACCGGGACTTAAGCAATCAGCCCCAGCATTTT. It yields the protein CATDRDLSNQPQHF.